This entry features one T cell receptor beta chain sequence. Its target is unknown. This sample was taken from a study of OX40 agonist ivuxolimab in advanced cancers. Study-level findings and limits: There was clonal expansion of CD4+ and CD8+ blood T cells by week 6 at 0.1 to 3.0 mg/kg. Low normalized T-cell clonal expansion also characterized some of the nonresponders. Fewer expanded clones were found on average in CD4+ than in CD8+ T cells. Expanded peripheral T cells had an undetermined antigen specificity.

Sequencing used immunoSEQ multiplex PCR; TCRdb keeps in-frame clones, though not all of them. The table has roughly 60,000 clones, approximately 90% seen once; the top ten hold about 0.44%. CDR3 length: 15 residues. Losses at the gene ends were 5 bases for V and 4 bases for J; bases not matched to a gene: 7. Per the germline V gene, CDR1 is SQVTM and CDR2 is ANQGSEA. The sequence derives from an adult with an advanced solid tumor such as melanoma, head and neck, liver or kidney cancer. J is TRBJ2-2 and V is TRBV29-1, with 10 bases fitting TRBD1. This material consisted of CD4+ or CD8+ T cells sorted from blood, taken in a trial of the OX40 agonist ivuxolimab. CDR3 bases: TGCAGCGTTTTACCTGGGACAGGGGTCACCGGGGAGCTGTTTTTT. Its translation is CSVLPGTGVTGELFF.